Sequencing of this T cell receptor beta chain was carried out in a study of identical twins. Study-wide results and caveats: Twin-shared out-of-frame alpha sequences showed excess low generation probability.

Note on this clonotype: What it binds is not known.

Each CDR3 protein is one row after TCRdb ran MiXCR on the 5' RACE reads. The sample includes 250,000 or so distinct CDR3 sequences, approximately 8.3% of them seen just once. The data were also submitted as part of a second study, on yellow fever vaccine responses in identical twins. That investigation notes: As reported, the vaccine T cell response of twins seemed partly convergent and partly personalized.

Material: CD8+ T cells sorted from blood. This TCR derives from a woman younger than 30 in good health.

The CDR3 region has the DNA TGCAGTGCTAGCTTCGACAGTTCCCCCTACGAGCAGTACTTC. It encodes CSASFDSSPYEQYF. The chain uses TRBV20-1 and TRBJ2-7; D might be TRBD1 (5 bases). The V and J ends lost 3 bases and 2 bases respectively, with 14 bases between them. This CDR3 region has 14 residues. Germline CDR1 reads DFQATT; CDR2 reads SNEGSKA (reference sequence).